Sequencing of this TCR beta chain was carried out in a study of regulatory T cells in long-lasting Graves disease. Whole-study context: Graves' patients with a new diagnosis had received antithyroid drugs under 3 months. Study-level results: Repertoires from persistent disease leaned toward TRBV28, TRBJ1-2 and TRBJ2-5.

Building the TCR beta libraries relied on iRepertoire HTBI primers, and CDR3 regions underwent Arm-PCR. TCRdb redid the calling of the multiplex PCR reads with MiXCR, one entry per CDR3 protein. The sample comprises roughly 420,000 distinct CDR3 sequences, around 15% of which are singletons, and over 8.5% rests with the top ten. The time point was: newly diagnosed GD, antithyroid drugs for less than 3 months. RNA extracted from PBMCs served as the sequencing template. About this clonotype itself: The antigen is unknown.

Germline assignment: CDR1 ENHRY and CDR2 SYGVKD. Trimming took off 7 bases at V and 0 bases at J, with 7 bases between the two ends. The CDR3 totals 14 residues. This sample was shared with a second study, whose subject was T cells in Graves' hyperthyroidism and ophthalmopathy. That publication notes: Diagnosis of hyperthyroidism was new in patients aged 18 to 65, and its duration was under 2 months.

The source was peripheral blood mononuclear cells (PBMCs), collected at new diagnosis, from a patient treated with antithyroid drugs. This TCR came from a woman in her thirties with Graves disease. V gene TRBV10-3 combines with J gene TRBJ2-6; D possibly corresponds to TRBD1 (6 bases). DNA for the CDR3: TGTGCCATCAAAGGGGGCTCTGGGGCCAACGTCCTGACTTTC. Translated, it gives CAIKGGSGANVLTF.